Shown below are 4 T cell receptor beta chains from a single sample sequenced in a study of vaccination and CD4 T cells after COVID-19. The Oncomine TCR Beta short-read assay sequenced DNA from cultured CD4+ T cells. Each CDR3 protein gets one entry after TCRdb re-called the PCR reads with MiXCR. The table records about 16,000 distinct CDR3 sequences, 55% to 75% of them present only once. These receptors' targets are unknown. The treatment denotes: approximately 9-day PBMC culture with coronavirus spike peptide pools or control peptides (ViraFEST assay). Sequencing input: CD4+ T cells from blood, cultured in vitro. All receptors derive from a human donor who had recovered from COVID-19.

The rearrangement links TRBV10-3 to TRBJ2-7, with 9 bases matching TRBD1. V shed 10 bases and J 7 bases; nucleotides not matched to a gene: 14. This CDR3 is 14 amino acids long. From germline, CDR1 is ENHRY and CDR2 SYGVKD. The CDR3: CATMTGGFEGEQYF. The CDR3 region has the DNA TGTGCCACCATGACAGGGGGGTTTGAGGGGGAGCAGTACTTC.

This clonotype was detected only once. The gene calls are TRBV2 and TRBJ1-3; tentatively, D is TRBD1 (5 bases). Germline assignment: CDR1 SNHLY and CDR2 FYNNEI. V was cut by 6 bases and J by 2 bases, with 8 bases left in between. The CDR3 has 13 residues. The CDR3 DNA reads TGTGCCAGCAGGACAGCCCCTGGAAACACCATATATTTT. This encodes CASRTAPGNTIYF.

The chain is built from TRBV27 and TRBJ2-4; D perhaps matches TRBD2 (7 bases). The CDR3 runs 13 residues. Germline CDR1 and CDR2: MNHEY and SMNVEV (reference sequence). The V end lost 7 bases, the J end lost 7 bases, and 14 bases lay between the germline ends. The CDR3 region has the DNA TGTGCCAGCAACGGGGGCGGGAGCAACATTCAGTACTTC. This gives the protein CASNGGGSNIQYF.

The chain uses TRBV5-1 and TRBJ1-5; D possibly corresponds to TRBD1 (5 bases). V lost 3 bases, J lost 4 bases, and 11 bases lay in between. Looked up from germline, CDR1 is SGHRS and CDR2 is YFSETQ. The CDR3 totals 14 residues. The DNA for the CDR3 is TGCGCCAGCAGCTCCCTCGGGGGGAATCAGCCCCAGCATTTT. It is translated as CASSSLGGNQPQHF.